Presented here are 25 T cell receptor beta chains from one specimen sequenced in a study of blood T cell repertoires in COVID-19. Sequencing used immunoSEQ multiplex PCR; TCRdb keeps in-frame clones, though not all of them. Seen here are about 300,000 clones, 70% to 90% observed once, and the top ten hold just under 6.5%. Sequencing used peripheral blood. These receptor sequences come from a woman aged 50 to 60 with COVID-19, enrolled during active disease.

The chain employs TRBV5-1 and TRBJ2-7; TRBD1 agrees at 7 bases. The CDR3 contains 14 residues. Unmatched junction bases numbered 5, after V lost 3 bases and J lost 2 bases. Germline V gene lookup returns CDR1 SGHRS and CDR2 YFSETQ. The CDR3 reads CASSYDRAAYEQYF. As DNA, the CDR3 is TGCGCCAGCAGCTACGACAGGGCGGCCTACGAGCAGTACTTC.

DNA of the CDR3: TGTGCCAGCAGCCTCCGCCGGGGACAGCCCGAGGGAAACACCATATATTTT. It yields the protein CASSLRRGQPEGNTIYF. This chain links TRBV14 with TRBJ1-3, with 7 bases fitting TRBD1. The CDR3 loop spans 17 amino acids. After removal of 4 bases from V and 4 bases from J, the junction contained 13 bases not matched to a gene. CDR1 and CDR2 from the germline V gene are SGHDN and FVKESK.

Only one count was recorded for this clone. This chain uses TRBV6-2 or TRBV6-3 with TRBJ1-5; D gene uncertain. Germline CDR1 reads MNHEY; CDR2 reads SVGEGT. The CDR3 contains 15 residues. Trimming removed 5 bases from V and 0 bases from J, with 11 bases in between. The CDR3 loop reads CASSHQVRSNQPQHF. The CDR3 DNA follows: TGTGCCAGCAGTCATCAGGTTCGTAGCAATCAGCCCCAGCATTTT.

The chain links TRBV29-1 to TRBJ2-5, with TRBD2 identical over 10 bases. V lost 5 bases to trimming and J lost 5 bases; unmatched junction nucleotides: 5. The CDR3 is 13 amino acids. Germline V gives CDR1 SQVTM, CDR2 ANQGSEA. CDR3 coding DNA: TGCAGCGTTCACGCTAGCGGGAGCGAGACCCAGTACTTC. Translation gives CSVHASGSETQYF.

The chain couples TRBV3-1 (or the pseudogene TRBV3-2) to TRBJ2-7, with 11 bases that match TRBD2. Trimming cost V 1 base and J 2 bases; bases outside gene matches: 1. CDR3 length: 15 residues. Germline V gene data show CDR1 as LGHDT and CDR2 as YNNKEL (reference sequence). In nucleotides, the CDR3 is TGTGCCAGCAGCCAAGGACTAGCGGGAACCTACGAGCAGTACTTC. This codes for CASSQGLAGTYEQYF.

The genes are TRBV6-6 and TRBJ2-1; D gene uncertain. The CDR3 runs 11 residues. The germline V gene encodes CDR1 MNHNY and CDR2 SVGAGI (reference sequence). Trimming took 8 bases from V and 4 from J, leaving 6 bases between them. CDR3 protein: CASGVYNEQFF. The CDR3 DNA follows: TGTGCCAGCGGAGTTTACAATGAGCAGTTCTTC.

The chain combines TRBV5-6 with TRBJ2-3; TRBD1 matches at 7 bases. V was clipped by 5 bases and J by 2 bases; unmatched bases: 2. The CDR3 consists of 13 residues. Per the germline V gene, CDR1 is SGHDT and CDR2 is YYEEEE. CDR3: CASRTGFTDTQYF. DNA of the CDR3: TGTGCCAGCAGGACAGGGTTCACAGATACGCAGTATTTT. The full variable domain, rest sourced from reference TRBV5-6 and TRBJ2-3, is DAGVTQSPTHLIKTRGQQVTLRCSPKSGHDTVSWYQQALGQGPQFIFQYYEEEERQRGNFPDRFSGHQFPNYSSELNVNALLLGDSALYLCASRTGFTDTQYFGPGTRLTVL.

The rearrangement joins TRBV25-1 to TRBJ1-1; D not resolved. The CDR3 runs to 13 residues. Trimming took off 0 bases at V and 11 bases at J, with 13 bases between the two ends. Germline values: CDR1 MGHDK, CDR2 SYGVNS. The CDR3 nucleotides read TGTGCCAGCAGTGAATATCTTGGAGGCGAGGCTTTCTTT. Protein sequence: CASSEYLGGEAFF.

The V gene is TRBV19, the J gene TRBJ2-7; D possibly corresponds to TRBD2 (5 bases). The CDR3 has 15 amino acids. Trimming left V 5 bases short and J 1 base short, with 15 bases between. Germline lookup yields CDR1 LNHDA and CDR2 SQIVND (reference sequence). CDR3 protein: CASSPDGEPSYEQYF. As DNA, the CDR3 is TGTGCCAGTAGTCCCGACGGGGAGCCTTCCTACGAGCAGTACTTC.

The CDR3 reads CASSRMGGYGYTF. DNA of the CDR3: TGTGCCAGTAGCCGAATGGGGGGTTACGGCTACACCTTC. The V call is TRBV19, the J call TRBJ1-2, with a weak D call TRBD1 (5 bases). Trimming pared 6 bases from V and 8 bases from J, leaving 16 bases between. This CDR3 has 13 residues. Looked up from germline, CDR1 is LNHDA and CDR2 is SQIVND (reference sequence).

The rearrangement links TRBV19 to TRBJ2-1; a weak D match, TRBD2 (5 bases). Germline assignment: CDR1 LNHDA and CDR2 SQIVND (reference sequence). V was clipped by 0 bases and J by 6 bases, with 12 bases between them. This CDR3 contains 15 residues. This CDR3 reads CASSIDGRRSNEQFF. For the CDR3, the DNA is TGTGCCAGTAGTATAGACGGCAGGAGGAGCAATGAGCAGTTCTTC. Based on the CDR3 plus reference TRBV19 and TRBJ2-1, the full variable domain is DGGITQSPKYLFRKEGQNVTLSCEQNLNHDAMYWYRQDPGQGLRLIYYSQIVNDFQKGDIAEGYSVSREKKESFPLTVTSAQKNPTAFYLCASSIDGRRSNEQFFGPGTRLTVL.

The chain combines TRBV9 with TRBJ1-1; 7 bases match TRBD1. From germline, CDR1 is SGDLS and CDR2 YYNGEE. This CDR3 spans 15 amino acids. Unmatched junction bases numbered 11, after V lost 3 bases and J lost 6 bases. DNA for the CDR3: TGTGCCAGCAGCGGCTTAAGAGGGACAGACGCTGAAGCTTTCTTT. Translating it yields CASSGLRGTDAEAFF.

The V and J genes are TRBV19 and TRBJ2-5, with TRBD1 matching 10 bases. The germline CDR1 and CDR2 sequences are LNHDA and SQIVND (reference sequence). J was trimmed by 5 bases and V by 5 bases; bases with no gene match: 8. This CDR3 comprises 15 residues. The CDR3 DNA reads as TGTGCCAGTAGTCTTCGACAGGGGGCGGCTGAGACCCAGTACTTC. This gives the protein CASSLRQGAAETQYF.

DNA for the CDR3: TGTGCCAGCAGCTTAGCACAGGGTCTTACGCAGTATTTT. Residues: CASSLAQGLTQYF. The V and J genes are TRBV11-3 and TRBJ2-3; D is perhaps TRBD1 (6 bases). From germline, CDR1 is SGHNT and CDR2 YENEEA. Trimming left V 1 base short and J 8 bases short, with 10 bases between. CDR3 length: 13 residues.

The genes are TRBV19 and TRBJ2-7; TRBD2 matches 7 bases. The length of the CDR3 is 16 residues. The junction had 12 bases not matched to a gene; V was cut back by 4 bases and J by 3 bases. Germline CDR1 LNHDA, CDR2 SQIVND (reference sequence). The CDR3 DNA is TGTGCCAGTAGTACTAGACTAGCCCCCTCCGTCTACGAGCAGTACTTC. It codes for CASSTRLAPSVYEQYF.

The rearrangement uses TRBV20-1 and TRBJ1-1; D might be TRBD1 (5 bases). CDR3 length: 14 amino acids. The V end was cut by 3 bases, the J end by 5 bases, with 16 bases between. The germline V gene encodes CDR1 DFQATT and CDR2 SNEGSKA (reference sequence). In nucleotides, the CDR3 is TGCAGTGCTAGTTCCCCGGCGGGGCTGACTGAAGCTTTCTTT. It is translated as CSASSPAGLTEAFF.

The chain carries TRBV29-1 and TRBJ2-1; the D gene is possibly TRBD2 (7 bases). Germline assignment: CDR1 SQVTM and CDR2 ANQGSEA. The CDR3 length is 13 residues. V was pared by 7 bases and J by 9 bases, with 19 bases between. The CDR3 sequence: CSARLEGGGEQFF. The CDR3 DNA follows: TGCAGCGCCCGGCTGGAGGGAGGGGGTGAGCAGTTCTTC.

The rearrangement joins TRBV3-1 (or the pseudogene TRBV3-2) to TRBJ1-1, with 7 positions matching TRBD1. Unmatched junction bases numbered 10, after V lost 6 bases and J lost 6 bases. The CDR3 is 14 residues long. CDR1 LGHDT and CDR2 YNNKEL come from the germline V gene (reference sequence). In nucleotides, the CDR3 is TGTGCCAGCAGAGACCGTTACCAGGGGGCTGAAGCTTTCTTT. Translation: CASRDRYQGAEAFF.

This clone was counted only a few times. The V gene is TRBV7-9, the J gene TRBJ2-2; no clear D gene. CDR1 is SEHNR, CDR2 FQNEAQ, per germline (reference sequence). The CDR3 contains 17 residues. With 0 bases removed from V and 0 bases from J, the gap between germline ends came to 11 bases. The CDR3 here is CASSLATRIPNTGELFF. CDR3 DNA sequence: TGTGCCAGCAGCTTAGCGACAAGGATTCCGAACACCGGGGAGCTGTTTTTT.

This chain uses TRBV19 with TRBJ1-1; the match to TRBD1 covers 7 bases. CDR1 is LNHDA, CDR2 SQIVND, per germline (reference sequence). J was trimmed by 1 base and V by 10 bases; bases with no gene match: 12. The CDR3 spans 15 residues. In DNA form, the CDR3 reads TGTGCCATCACCCCAAAGGCAGGGGGGAACACTGAAGCTTTCTTT. Translated: CAITPKAGGNTEAFF.

The chain uses TRBV19 and TRBJ2-2, with D tentatively TRBD2 (6 bases). Looked up from germline, CDR1 is LNHDA and CDR2 is SQIVND (reference sequence). This CDR3 is 16 amino acids long. V lost 3 bases and J lost 6, with 17 bases in between. CDR3 sequence (DNA): TGTGCCAGTAGTATTGTCCGAAGCGGGTTTGCCGGGGAGCTGTTTTTT. Protein sequence: CASSIVRSGFAGELFF.

The CDR3 region is CASSQRQGVLGETQYF. Here the CDR3 DNA reads TGTGCCAGCAGCCAGAGACAGGGAGTTTTGGGAGAGACCCAGTACTTC. The chain uses TRBV7-2 and TRBJ2-5; 7 bases match TRBD1. CDR3 length equals 16 residues. Looked up from germline, CDR1 is SGHTA and CDR2 is FQGNSA. The trim removed 5 bases at V and 4 bases at J, leaving 13 bases unmatched.

The chain uses TRBV5-8 and TRBJ2-1; 7 bases map to TRBD2. The CDR3 sequence is 16 residues long. The trim removed 3 bases at V and 5 bases at J, leaving 11 bases unmatched. Per the germline V gene, CDR1 is SGHTS and CDR2 is YDEGEE. CDR3 sequence reads: CASSSGRAGVHNEQFF. As DNA, the CDR3 is TGTGCCAGCAGCTCCGGGCGGGCGGGAGTCCACAATGAGCAGTTCTTC.

The J gene is TRBJ1-2, the V gene TRBV21-1; TRBD1 reflects the table's D call only, with no check against the DNA. TRBV21-1 is classified as a pseudogene. This CDR3 comprises 14 residues. CDR3 sequence (DNA): TGTGCCAGCAGCCCTGAAGGGGGTAAGGGTGGCTACACCTTC. Its translation is CASSPEGGKGGYTF.

The V gene is TRBV7-6, the J gene TRBJ2-1; the D is unclear. The CDR3 runs 13 residues. The V end lost 0 bases, the J end lost 7 bases, and 7 bases lay between the germline ends. Germline V gene data show CDR1 as SGHVS and CDR2 as FNYEAQ. CDR3 DNA sequence: TGTGCCAGCAGCTTAGCGCTGGCTAATGAGCAGTTCTTC. It specifies CASSLALANEQFF.